The 24 T cell receptor beta chains listed next were all sequenced from one sample in a study of T-cell memory formation after mild COVID-19. Each CDR3 protein is one row after TCRdb ran MiXCR on the 5' RACE reads. The repertoire consists of some 250,000 distinct CDR3 sequences, with 18% occurring once and the leading ten covering more than 20%. Material for sequencing was PBMCs or a T cell subset sorted from them (not recorded which). The receptors derive from a man aged 18 to 30 who had mild COVID-19 (a few samples of this study predate the infection). Cell type and time point are not known.

This chain links TRBV7-2 with TRBJ2-1; TRBD2 might be the D (6 bases). The V gene's germline CDR1 is SGHTA and CDR2 FQGNSA. CDR3 size: 14 residues. The V end was cut by 5 bases, the J end by 9 bases, with 17 bases between. CDR3 protein: CASSIQRGNLEQFF. CDR3 nucleotide sequence: TGTGCCAGCAGCATCCAACGCGGGAATCTTGAGCAGTTCTTC.

This clonotype has just a few counts. The chain combines TRBV7-9 with TRBJ1-2, with no clear D. This CDR3 is 13 amino acids long. The germline V gene encodes CDR1 SEHNR and CDR2 FQNEAQ (reference sequence). Trimming cost V 1 base and J 7 bases, with 10 bases left between them. The CDR3 DNA is TGTGCCAGCAGCTTAGGGGGTTTCGGTGGCTACACCTTC. This translates into CASSLGGFGGYTF.

In its sample, this clonotype was seen a few times. V is TRBV3-1 and J is TRBJ2-5; D gene ambiguous. CDR3 length equals 14 residues. Germline CDR1 is LGHDT and CDR2 is YNNKEL (reference sequence). Deletions cut 4 bases from V and 1 base from J, with 10 bases between. Written as DNA, the CDR3 is TGTGCCAGCAGCCCCAGCGAAGGCCAAGAGACCCAGTACTTC. This sequence encodes CASSPSEGQETQYF.

The rearrangement joins TRBV5-1 to TRBJ2-2; 8 nucleotides align to TRBD1. With V trimmed by 2 bases and J by 6 bases, 6 bases remained unmatched. This CDR3 has 15 residues. The germline V gene encodes CDR1 SGHRS and CDR2 YFSETQ. The CDR3 DNA is TGCGCCAGCAGCTTAACCCGACAGGGGCCCGGGGAGCTGTTTTTT. It translates to CASSLTRQGPGELFF.

This clonotype was picked up a small number of times. The chain recombines TRBV12-3 or TRBV12-4 with TRBJ2-2; 8 bases are shared with TRBD2. The J segment lost 6 bases and the V segment lost 2 bases, leaving 5 bases of the junction unmatched. This CDR3 is built from 15 residues. The CDR3 nucleotides are TGTGCCAGCAGTTTATTCGGGGGGGCTTCCGGGGAGCTGTTTTTT. This gives the protein CASSLFGGASGELFF.

This clonotype came up a few times. This chain uses TRBV4-1 with TRBJ2-6; tentatively, D is TRBD2 (5 bases). This CDR3 spans 16 amino acids. Trimming left V 1 base short and J 1 base short, with 8 bases between. CDR1 and CDR2 (germline): MGHRA, YSYEKL. The CDR3, as DNA: TGCGCCAGCAGCCAAGGGTCGGGATCTGGGGCCAACGTCCTGACTTTC. This encodes CASSQGSGSGANVLTF.

The chain couples TRBV12-3 or TRBV12-4 to TRBJ2-5; D is undetermined. The CDR3 runs 13 residues. V lost 6 bases and J lost 5, with 13 bases in between. CDR3 bases: TGTGCCAGCAGCTCAGGATTCTGGGAGACCCAGTACTTC. This encodes CASSSGFWETQYF.

A word on this clonotype: This may be a read error, as it is one base from a much larger clone. The rearrangement joins TRBV25-1 to TRBJ2-7; D not certain. Germline V gene sequence: CDR1 MGHDK, CDR2 SYGVNS. V gave up 1 base and J gave up 6 bases, with 19 bases separating them. The CDR3 totals 16 residues. This chain's CDR3 is CASSEWIAVRSSEQYV. CDR3 in DNA: TGTGCCAGCAGTGAATGGATAGCCGTAAGGTCGTCCGAGCAGTACGTC.

V and J are TRBV5-1 and TRBJ2-3; the D is unclear. The V gene lost 5 bases and the J gene lost 5 bases, with 18 bases spanning the gap. The germline V gene has CDR1 SGHRS and CDR2 YFSETQ. CDR3 length equals 15 residues. The CDR3 nucleotides read TGCGCCAGCAGTTACCGGGCCCGAAGCCTAGATACGCAGTATTTT. Translating gives CASSYRARSLDTQYF.

J is TRBJ1-5 and V is TRBV4-1, with 7 bases lining up with TRBD1. This CDR3 region has 15 residues. Losses at the gene ends were 3 bases for V and 2 bases for J; bases not matched to a gene: 4. Germline assignment: CDR1 MGHRA and CDR2 YSYEKL. CDR3 nucleotides: TGCGCCAGCAGCCAGTGGACAGGAGGCAATCAGCCCCAGCATTTT. Translated, it gives CASSQWTGGNQPQHF.

The chain links TRBV12-3 or TRBV12-4 to TRBJ1-2; perhaps TRBD1 as D (6 bases). Trimming left V 7 bases short and J 2 bases short, with 17 bases between. This CDR3 contains 15 residues. The DNA for the CDR3 is TGTGCCAGCATCCCCACAGGGAGGTGGAACTATGGCTACACCTTC. Protein product: CASIPTGRWNYGYTF.

The chain couples TRBV12-3 or TRBV12-4 to TRBJ1-2, with D maybe TRBD1 (5 bases). The CDR3 has 17 amino acids. Between the trimmed V and J ends, which lost 0 bases and 6 bases, there was a span of 20 bases. CDR3 region: CASSLAALDRGKDGYTF. CDR3 nucleotides: TGTGCCAGCAGTTTAGCGGCCCTGGATAGGGGAAAGGATGGCTACACCTTC.

The chain has TRBV7-9 and TRBJ2-1; the D is unclear. Germline V gene data show CDR1 as SEHNR and CDR2 as FQNEAQ (reference sequence). V was clipped by 5 bases and J by 9 bases, with 17 bases between them. The CDR3 runs to 14 residues. This chain's CDR3 is CASSPHIPSLEQFF. In DNA form, the CDR3 reads TGTGCCAGCAGCCCTCACATACCCTCCCTTGAGCAGTTCTTC.

This clonotype was seen more than once but under ten times. This chain joins TRBV6-2 or TRBV6-3 and TRBJ2-5; TRBD2 aligns across 8 bases. This CDR3 has 15 residues. Trimming took 5 bases from V and 2 from J; bases not matched to a gene: 7. Germline V gene sequence: CDR1 MNHEY, CDR2 SVGEGT. CDR3 coding DNA: TGTGCCAGCAGTCGTACGGGACTAGGACAAGAGACCCAGTACTTC. This encodes CASSRTGLGQETQYF.

This clonotype was counted only a few times. The chain is built from TRBV4-3 and TRBJ2-4; possible D gene TRBD1, 6 bases. V shed 0 bases and J shed 0 bases, with 15 bases lying between them. The length of the CDR3 is 18 residues. Per the germline V gene, CDR1 is LGHNA and CDR2 is YSLEER. The CDR3, as DNA: TGCGCCAGCAGCCAAGAGGGGGCCGGAGCCCTAGCCAAAAACATTCAGTACTTC. Translation gives CASSQEGAGALAKNIQYF.

The chain is built from TRBV28 and TRBJ2-5, with TRBD1 matching 11 bases. The CDR3 consists of 16 residues. With 5 bases clipped from V and 1 base from J, the junction kept 6 bases outside the gene matches. The germline V gene encodes CDR1 MDHEN and CDR2 SYDVKM. The CDR3 DNA follows: TGTGCCAGCAGTCCACTCGGGACAGGGGGCCAAGAGACCCAGTACTTC. Translated: CASSPLGTGGQETQYF.

Only one count was recorded for this clonotype. The chain joins TRBV7-3 to TRBJ2-2; D unresolved. The germline V gene encodes CDR1 SGHTA and CDR2 FQGTGA. CDR3 length equals 17 residues. V lost 5 bases to trimming and J lost 6 bases, with 22 bases between them. The CDR3 DNA reads as TGTGCCAGCAGCCCATTCGTCTCGGCCAGTGAGGCCGGGGAGCTGTTTTTT. It yields the protein CASSPFVSASEAGELFF.

The chain combines TRBV20-1 with TRBJ2-2; D is uncertain. CDR3 length equals 15 residues. Trimming pared 0 bases from V and 0 bases from J, leaving 8 bases between. The germline V gene has CDR1 DFQATT and CDR2 SNEGSKA (reference sequence). The CDR3 sequence: CSAREGSTNTGELFF. The CDR3 DNA is TGCAGTGCTAGAGAGGGCTCCACGAACACCGGGGAGCTGTTTTTT.

The chain recombines TRBV7-9 with TRBJ2-7; D unresolved. The V end lost 4 bases, the J end lost 2 bases, and 18 bases lay between the germline ends. The CDR3 sequence is 16 residues long. The germline V gene encodes CDR1 SEHNR and CDR2 FQNEAQ (reference sequence). The DNA of the CDR3 is TGTGCCAGCAGCTCTAGACTCGGCAGCCTGACCTACGAGCAGTACTTC. Encoded protein: CASSSRLGSLTYEQYF.

In its sample, this clonotype was seen many times. The chain has TRBV7-8 and TRBJ2-5; no reliable D call. CDR1 and CDR2 (germline): SGHVS, FQNEAQ. The CDR3 is 12 amino acids. V lost 0 bases to trimming and J lost 5 bases, with 4 bases between them. Here the CDR3 reads CASSLAEETQYF. CDR3 sequence (DNA): TGTGCCAGCAGCTTAGCGGAGGAGACCCAGTACTTC. The full variable domain, rest sourced from reference TRBV7-8 and TRBJ2-5, is GAGVSQSPRYKVAKRGQDVALRCDPISGHVSLFWYQQALGQGPEFLTYFQNEAQLDKSGLPSDRFFAERPEGSVSTLKIQRTQQEDSAVYLCASSLAEETQYFGPGTRLLVL.

This clonotype has only a few counts. V gene TRBV20-1 combines with J gene TRBJ1-3, with D unclear. CDR3 size: 16 residues. Trimming left V 0 bases short and J 4 bases short, with 16 bases between. In germline, CDR1 is DFQATT, CDR2 SNEGSKA (reference sequence). The CDR3, as DNA: TGCAGTGCTAGAGATTTTTCAGCGTCGCTGGGAAACACCATATATTTT. Translated, it gives CSARDFSASLGNTIYF.

This chain links TRBV7-9 with TRBJ1-2; no clear D gene. The germline V gene encodes CDR1 SEHNR and CDR2 FQNEAQ (reference sequence). This CDR3 has 15 amino acids. Between the trimmed V and J ends, which lost 0 bases and 6 bases, there was a span of 14 bases. The CDR3 DNA follows: TGTGCCAGCAGCTTAGCGCAGGCAGGAGGTAATGGCTACACCTTC. Protein product: CASSLAQAGGNGYTF. The full variable domain, with the rest looked up from reference TRBV7-9 and TRBJ1-2, is DTGVSQNPRHKITKRGQNVTFRCDPISEHNRLYWYRQTLGQGPEFLTYFQNEAQLEKSRLLSDRFSAERPKGSFSTLEIQRTEQGDSAMYLCASSLAQAGGNGYTFGSGTRLTVV.

V and J are TRBV7-9 and TRBJ2-2; a possible D gene is TRBD2 (6 bases). The CDR3 runs to 15 residues. V lost 2 bases and J 6 bases, leaving 13 bases between the germline ends. Per germline, CDR1 SEHNR and CDR2 FQNEAQ (reference sequence). As DNA, the CDR3 is TGTGCCAGCAGCTTAACGGGGGATCTAGCCGGGGAGCTGTTTTTT. It encodes CASSLTGDLAGELFF.

This clonotype appeared many times. The CDR3 region has the DNA TGTGCCAGCAGTTACCGAACAGGTAGCACAGATACGCAGTATTTT. This translates into CASSYRTGSTDTQYF. J is TRBJ2-3 and V is TRBV6-5, with D possibly being TRBD1 (5 bases). V gave up 2 bases and J gave up 0 bases, with 9 bases separating them. The length of the CDR3 is 15 residues. CDR1 and CDR2 from the germline V gene are MNHEY and SVGAGI.